This TCR beta chain was obtained from a study of blood T cell repertoires in COVID-19. The ends lost 5 bases at V and 7 bases at J; junction bases unmatched: 11. Germline V CDR1 and CDR2: SGHVS, FQNEAQ. This CDR3 is built from 15 residues. Methods used by the authors: Nucleated cell counts were estimated from reference gene primer amplification. Here immunoSEQ multiplex PCR was the method, and the copy in TCRdb shows in-frame clones only, minus some. V and J calls and clone size are as listed in that table; D and trimming were resolved from the DNA. Altogether around 150,000 clones are present, about 83% being singletons, with the ten largest covering over 9%. During active infection, Seattle patients enrolled and were then monitored through disease.

The source of this sequence is a woman in her seventies with COVID-19, enrolled during active disease. The sequencing sample was made of peripheral blood. The V gene is TRBV7-8, the J gene TRBJ1-5; 7 bases are a match to TRBD1. The CDR3 nucleotides are TGTGCCAGCAGCCCTGAGGACAGGACTCACCAGCCCCAGCATTTT. It translates to CASSPEDRTHQPQHF.